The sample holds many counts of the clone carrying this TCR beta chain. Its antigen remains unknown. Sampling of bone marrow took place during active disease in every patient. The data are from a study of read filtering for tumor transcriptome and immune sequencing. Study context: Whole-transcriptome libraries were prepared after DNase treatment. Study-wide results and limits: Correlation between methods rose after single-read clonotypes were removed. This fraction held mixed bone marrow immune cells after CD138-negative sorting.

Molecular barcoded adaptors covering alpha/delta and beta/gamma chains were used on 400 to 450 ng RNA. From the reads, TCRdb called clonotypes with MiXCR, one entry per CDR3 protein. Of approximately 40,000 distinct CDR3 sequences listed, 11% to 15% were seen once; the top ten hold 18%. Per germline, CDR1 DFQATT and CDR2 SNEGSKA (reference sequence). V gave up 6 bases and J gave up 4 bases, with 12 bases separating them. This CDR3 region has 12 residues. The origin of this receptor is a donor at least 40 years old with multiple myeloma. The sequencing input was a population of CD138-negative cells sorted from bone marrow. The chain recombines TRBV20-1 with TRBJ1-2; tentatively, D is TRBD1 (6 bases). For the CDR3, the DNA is TGCAGTGCCACGACAGGCAGCTATGGCTACACCTTC. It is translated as CSATTGSYGYTF.